The clone carrying this T cell receptor beta chain has just a few counts. Its antigen is unknown. These data originate in a study of beta chain features in type 1 diabetes. Sorted CD4+ subsets: naive, central memory, regulatory, stem cell-like memory (CD45RO/CCR7/CD25/CD127/CD95/CD27 panel). Losses at the gene ends were 1 base for V and 8 bases for J; bases not matched to a gene: 7. Germline V lookup: CDR1 MDHEN, CDR2 SYDVKM. The CDR3 is 14 amino acids. All of the isolated RNA was reverse transcribed, so expressed TCRB transcripts were sequenced. Clones were read by immunoSEQ multiplex PCR, and TCRdb kept only the in-frame ones, dropping some. Of hundreds of thousands of clones detected, roughly an eighth appear once; the ten largest clones hold 0.02% to 0.025%. Findings of the study overall: Researchers report that Type 1 diabetes patients had moderately but significantly shorter TCRB CDR3s across all four CD4+ subsets.

Input material: naive CD4+ T cells from blood. V gene TRBV28 combines with J gene TRBJ1-2, with 7 bases identical to TRBD1. This TCR was sampled from a man younger than 35 with type 1 diabetes. The CDR3 here is CASSLLWTGVGYTF. CDR3 coding DNA: TGTGCCAGCAGTTTATTATGGACAGGCGTCGGCTACACCTTC.